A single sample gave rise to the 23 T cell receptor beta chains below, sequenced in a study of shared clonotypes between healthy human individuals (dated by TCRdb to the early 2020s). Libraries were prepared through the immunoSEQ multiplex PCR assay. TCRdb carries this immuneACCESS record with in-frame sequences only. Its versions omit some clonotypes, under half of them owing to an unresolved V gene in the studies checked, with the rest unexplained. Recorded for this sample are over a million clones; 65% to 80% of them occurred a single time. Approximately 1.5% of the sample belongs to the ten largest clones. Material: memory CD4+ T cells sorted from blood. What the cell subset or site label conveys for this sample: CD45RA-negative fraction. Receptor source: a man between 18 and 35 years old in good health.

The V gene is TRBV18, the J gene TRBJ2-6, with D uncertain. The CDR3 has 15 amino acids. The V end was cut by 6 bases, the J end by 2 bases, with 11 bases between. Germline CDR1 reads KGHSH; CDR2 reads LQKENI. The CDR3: CASSSAVAGANVLTF. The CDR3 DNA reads TGTGCCAGCTCCTCAGCCGTGGCTGGGGCCAACGTCCTGACTTTC.

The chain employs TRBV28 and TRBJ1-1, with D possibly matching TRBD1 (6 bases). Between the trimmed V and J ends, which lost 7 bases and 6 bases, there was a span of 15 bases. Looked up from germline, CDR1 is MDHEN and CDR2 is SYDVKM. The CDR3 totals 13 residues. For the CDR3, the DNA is TGTGCCAGCAACGTGTTTAAGGGGGCTGAAGCTTTCTTT. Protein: CASNVFKGAEAFF.

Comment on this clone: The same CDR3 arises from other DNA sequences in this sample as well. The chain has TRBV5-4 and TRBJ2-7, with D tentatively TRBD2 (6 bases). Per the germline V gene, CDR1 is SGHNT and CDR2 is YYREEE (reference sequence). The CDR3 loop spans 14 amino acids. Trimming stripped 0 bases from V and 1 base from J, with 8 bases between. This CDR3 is CASSLGLGSYEQYF. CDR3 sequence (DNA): TGTGCCAGCAGCTTGGGACTAGGGTCCTACGAGCAGTACTTC. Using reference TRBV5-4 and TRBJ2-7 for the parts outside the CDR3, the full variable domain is ETGVTQSPTHLIKTRGQQVTLRCSSQSGHNTVSWYQQALGQGPQFIFQYYREEENGRGNFPPRFSGLQFPNYSSELNVNALELDDSALYLCASSLGLGSYEQYFGPGTRLTVT.

The CDR3 bases are TGTGCCAGCAGGTACCAGGGACTAAATTCACCCCTCCACTTT. It encodes CASRYQGLNSPLHF. The rearrangement joins TRBV7-9 to TRBJ1-6, with TRBD1 as a possible D gene (5 bases). This CDR3 comprises 14 residues. Looked up from germline, CDR1 is SEHNR and CDR2 is FQNEAQ (reference sequence). With 6 bases removed from V and 7 bases from J, the gap between germline ends came to 13 bases.

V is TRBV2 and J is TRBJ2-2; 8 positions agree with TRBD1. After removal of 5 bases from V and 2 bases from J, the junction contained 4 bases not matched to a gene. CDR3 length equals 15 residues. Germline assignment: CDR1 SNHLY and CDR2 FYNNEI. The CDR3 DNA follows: TGTGCCAGCAGTCTGGACAGGGATAACACCGGGGAGCTGTTTTTT. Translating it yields CASSLDRDNTGELFF.

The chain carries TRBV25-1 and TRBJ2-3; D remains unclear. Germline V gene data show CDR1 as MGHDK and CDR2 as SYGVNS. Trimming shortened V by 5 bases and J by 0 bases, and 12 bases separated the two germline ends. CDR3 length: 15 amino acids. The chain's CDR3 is CASSMDGSSTDTQYF. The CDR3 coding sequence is TGTGCCAGCAGTATGGACGGATCTAGCACAGATACGCAGTATTTT. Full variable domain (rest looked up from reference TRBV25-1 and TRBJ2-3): EADIYQTPRYLVIGTGKKITLECSQTMGHDKMYWYQQDPGMELHLIHYSYGVNSTEKGDLSSESTVSRIRTEHFPLTLESARPSHTSQYLCASSMDGSSTDTQYFGPGTRLTVL.

Here the CDR3 DNA reads TGCAGCGTTGTCGAGGGCGCTAACTATGGCTACACCTTC. Encoded protein: CSVVEGANYGYTF. The genes are TRBV29-1 and TRBJ1-2, with D uncertain. The V gene lost 4 bases and the J gene lost 0 bases, with 9 bases spanning the gap. Germline V gene lookup returns CDR1 SQVTM and CDR2 ANQGSEA. This CDR3 contains 13 residues.

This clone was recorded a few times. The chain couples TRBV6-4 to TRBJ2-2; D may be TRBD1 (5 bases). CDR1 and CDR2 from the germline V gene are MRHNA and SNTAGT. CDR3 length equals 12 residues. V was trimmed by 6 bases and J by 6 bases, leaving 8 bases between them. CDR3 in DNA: TGTGCCAGCAGGGACATAGCCGGGGAGCTGTTTTTT. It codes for CASRDIAGELFF.

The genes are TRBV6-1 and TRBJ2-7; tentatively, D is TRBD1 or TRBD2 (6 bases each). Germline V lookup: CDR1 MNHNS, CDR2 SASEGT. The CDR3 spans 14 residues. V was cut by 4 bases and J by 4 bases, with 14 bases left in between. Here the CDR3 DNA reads TGTGCCAGCAGTGTGGGGGGCGCTTCTTACGAGCAGTACTTC. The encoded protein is CASSVGGASYEQYF.

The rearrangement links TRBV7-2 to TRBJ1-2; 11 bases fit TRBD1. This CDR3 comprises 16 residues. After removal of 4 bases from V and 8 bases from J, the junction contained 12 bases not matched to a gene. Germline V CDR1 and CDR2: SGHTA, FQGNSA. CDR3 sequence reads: CASSSAPGQGENGYTF. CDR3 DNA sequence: TGTGCCAGCAGCTCCGCGCCGGGACAGGGGGAGAACGGCTACACCTTC.

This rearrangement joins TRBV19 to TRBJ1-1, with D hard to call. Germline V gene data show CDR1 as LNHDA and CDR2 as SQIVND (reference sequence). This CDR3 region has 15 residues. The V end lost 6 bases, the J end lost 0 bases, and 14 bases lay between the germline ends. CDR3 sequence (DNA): TGTGCCAGTAGCAAGCCCCGGCAGGTGAACACTGAAGCTTTCTTT. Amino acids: CASSKPRQVNTEAFF.

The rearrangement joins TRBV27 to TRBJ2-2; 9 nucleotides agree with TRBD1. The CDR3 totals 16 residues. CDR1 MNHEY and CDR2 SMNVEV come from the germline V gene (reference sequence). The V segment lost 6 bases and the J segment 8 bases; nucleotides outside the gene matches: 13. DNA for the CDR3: TGTGCCAGCAGGCCCGGGACAGGGCGAACAGGTGGGGAGCTGTTTTTT. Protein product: CASRPGTGRTGGELFF.

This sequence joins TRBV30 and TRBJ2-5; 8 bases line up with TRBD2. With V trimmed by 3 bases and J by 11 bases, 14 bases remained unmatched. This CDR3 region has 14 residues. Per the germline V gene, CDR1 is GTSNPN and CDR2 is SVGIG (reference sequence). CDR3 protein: CAWSPGGGWREQYF. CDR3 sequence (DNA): TGTGCCTGGAGCCCCGGGGGGGGATGGCGGGAGCAGTACTTC.

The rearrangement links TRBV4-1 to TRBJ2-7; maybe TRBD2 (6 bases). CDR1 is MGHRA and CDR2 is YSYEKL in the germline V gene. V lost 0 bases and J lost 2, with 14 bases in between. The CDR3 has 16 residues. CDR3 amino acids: CASSQDLGLRAYEQYF. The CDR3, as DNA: TGCGCCAGCAGCCAAGATCTGGGACTCCGGGCCTACGAGCAGTACTTC.

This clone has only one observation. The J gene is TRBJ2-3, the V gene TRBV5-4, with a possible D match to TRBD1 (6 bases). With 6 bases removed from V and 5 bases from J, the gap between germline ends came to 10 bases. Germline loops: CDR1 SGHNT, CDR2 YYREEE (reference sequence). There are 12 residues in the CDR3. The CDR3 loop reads CASKGVGDTQYF. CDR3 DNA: TGTGCCAGCAAGGGGGTGGGAGATACGCAGTATTTT.

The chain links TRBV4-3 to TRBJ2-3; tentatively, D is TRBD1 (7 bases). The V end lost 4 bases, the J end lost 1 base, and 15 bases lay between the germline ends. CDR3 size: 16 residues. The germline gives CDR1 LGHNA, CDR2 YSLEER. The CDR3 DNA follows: TGCGCCAGCAGCCGGGCTCAGGGGGGACGCACAGATACGCAGTATTTT. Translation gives CASSRAQGGRTDTQYF.

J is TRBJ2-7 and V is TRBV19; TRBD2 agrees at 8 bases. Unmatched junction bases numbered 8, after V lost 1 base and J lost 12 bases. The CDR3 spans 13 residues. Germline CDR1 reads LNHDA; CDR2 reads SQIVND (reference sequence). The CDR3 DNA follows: TGTGCCAGTAGTATAGCCTCGGCGGGGGGCTTGTACTTC. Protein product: CASSIASAGGLYF. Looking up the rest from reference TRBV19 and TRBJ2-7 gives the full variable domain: DGGITQSPKYLFRKEGQNVTLSCEQNLNHDAMYWYRQDPGQGLRLIYYSQIVNDFQKGDIAEGYSVSREKKESFPLTVTSAQKNPTAFYLCASSIASAGGLYFGPGTRLTVT.

The CDR3 nucleotides read TGCGCCAGCAGCCCTATGGGCACAGATACGCAGTATTTT. It translates to CASSPMGTDTQYF. The chain combines TRBV5-1 with TRBJ2-3, with unresolved D. The CDR3 has 13 amino acids. Germline V gene lookup returns CDR1 SGHRS and CDR2 YFSETQ. The V gene lost 4 bases and the J gene lost 1 base, with 7 bases spanning the gap.

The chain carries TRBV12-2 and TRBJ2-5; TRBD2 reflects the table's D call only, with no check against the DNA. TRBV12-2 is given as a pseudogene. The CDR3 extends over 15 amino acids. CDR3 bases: TGTGCAAGTCGCCGACTAGCGGGGGGTATAAAGACCCAGTACTTC. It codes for CASRRLAGGIKTQYF.

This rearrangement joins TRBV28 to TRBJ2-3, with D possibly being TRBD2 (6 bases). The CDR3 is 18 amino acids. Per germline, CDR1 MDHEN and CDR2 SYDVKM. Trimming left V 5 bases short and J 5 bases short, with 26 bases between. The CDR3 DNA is TGTGCCAGCAGTCCCTCAGGGTTAAGCTTCTGGGGGGAAGATACGCAGTATTTT. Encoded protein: CASSPSGLSFWGEDTQYF. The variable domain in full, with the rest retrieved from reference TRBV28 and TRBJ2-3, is DVKVTQSSRYLVKRTGEKVFLECVQDMDHENMFWYRQDPGLGLRLIYFSYDVKMKEKGDIPEGYSVSREKKERFSLILESASTNQTSMYLCASSPSGLSFWGEDTQYFGPGTRLTVL.

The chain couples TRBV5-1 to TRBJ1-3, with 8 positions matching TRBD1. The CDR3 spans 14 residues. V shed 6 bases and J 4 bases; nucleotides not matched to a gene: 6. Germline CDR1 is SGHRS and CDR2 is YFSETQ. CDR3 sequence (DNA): TGCGCCAGCACCACAGGGGGATCCGGAAACACCATATATTTT. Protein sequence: CASTTGGSGNTIYF.

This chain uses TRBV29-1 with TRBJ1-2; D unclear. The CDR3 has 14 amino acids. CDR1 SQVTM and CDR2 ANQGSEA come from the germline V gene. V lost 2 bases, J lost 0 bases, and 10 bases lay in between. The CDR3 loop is CSVESAQPNYGYTF. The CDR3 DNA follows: TGCAGCGTTGAATCGGCACAGCCTAACTATGGCTACACCTTC.

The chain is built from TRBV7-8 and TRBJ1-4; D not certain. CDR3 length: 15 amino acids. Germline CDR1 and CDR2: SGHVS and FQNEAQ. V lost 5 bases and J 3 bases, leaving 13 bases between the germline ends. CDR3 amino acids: CASSPTGLSNEKLFF. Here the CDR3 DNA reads TGTGCCAGCAGCCCGACGGGCCTTTCTAATGAAAAACTGTTTTTT.